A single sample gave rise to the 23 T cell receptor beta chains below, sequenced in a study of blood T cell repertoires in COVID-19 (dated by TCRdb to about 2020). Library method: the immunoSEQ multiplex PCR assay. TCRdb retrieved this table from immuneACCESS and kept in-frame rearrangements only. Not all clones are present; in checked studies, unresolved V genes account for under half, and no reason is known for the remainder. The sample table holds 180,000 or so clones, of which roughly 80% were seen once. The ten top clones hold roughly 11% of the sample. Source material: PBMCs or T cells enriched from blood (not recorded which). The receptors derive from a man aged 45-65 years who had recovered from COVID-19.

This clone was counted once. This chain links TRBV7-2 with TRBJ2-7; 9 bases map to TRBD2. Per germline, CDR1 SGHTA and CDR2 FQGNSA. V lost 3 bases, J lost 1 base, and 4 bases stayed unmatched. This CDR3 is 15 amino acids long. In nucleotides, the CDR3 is TGTGCCAGCAGCTTCGATAGCGGGAGTTCCTACGAGCAGTACTTC. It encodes CASSFDSGSSYEQYF. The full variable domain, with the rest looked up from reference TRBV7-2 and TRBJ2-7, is GAGVSQSPSNKVTEKGKDVELRCDPISGHTALYWYRQSLGQGLEFLIYFQGNSAPDKSGLPSDRFSAERTGGSVSTLTIQRTQQEDSAVYLCASSFDSGSSYEQYFGPGTRLTVT.

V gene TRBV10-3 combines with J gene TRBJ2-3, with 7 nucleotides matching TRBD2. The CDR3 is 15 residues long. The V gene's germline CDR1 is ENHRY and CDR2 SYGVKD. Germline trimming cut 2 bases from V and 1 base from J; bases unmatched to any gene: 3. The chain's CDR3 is CAISEPSGGTDTQYF. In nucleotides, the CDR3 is TGTGCCATCAGTGAGCCCAGCGGGGGCACAGATACGCAGTATTTT.

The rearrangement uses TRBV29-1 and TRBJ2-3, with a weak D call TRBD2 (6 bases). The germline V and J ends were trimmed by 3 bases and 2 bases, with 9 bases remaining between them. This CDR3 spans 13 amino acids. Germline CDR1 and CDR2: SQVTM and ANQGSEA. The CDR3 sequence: CSVERGSTDTQYF. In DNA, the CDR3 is TGCAGCGTTGAGCGGGGATCCACAGATACGCAGTATTTT.

For the CDR3, the DNA is TGTGCCAGCGCCCGCCAAGGGAGCGGGAACACTGAAGCTTTCTTT. The encoded protein is CASARQGSGNTEAFF. This chain joins TRBV6-5 and TRBJ1-1; D remains unclear. The CDR3 contains 15 residues. Germline values: CDR1 MNHEY, CDR2 SVGAGI. Trimming cost V 8 bases and J 1 base, with 17 bases left between them.

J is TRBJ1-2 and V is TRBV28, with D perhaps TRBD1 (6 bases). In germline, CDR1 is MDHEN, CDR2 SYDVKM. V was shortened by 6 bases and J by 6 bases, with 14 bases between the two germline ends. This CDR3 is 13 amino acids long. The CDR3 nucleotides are TGTGCCAGCAGATCACAGGGTTTGGATGGCTACACCTTC. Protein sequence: CASRSQGLDGYTF.

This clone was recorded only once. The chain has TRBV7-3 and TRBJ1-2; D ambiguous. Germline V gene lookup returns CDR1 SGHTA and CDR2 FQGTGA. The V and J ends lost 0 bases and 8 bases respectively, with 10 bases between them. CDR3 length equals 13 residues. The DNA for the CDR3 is TGTGCCAGCAGCTTAACTTCGGGGAGCGGCTACACCTTC. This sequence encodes CASSLTSGSGYTF. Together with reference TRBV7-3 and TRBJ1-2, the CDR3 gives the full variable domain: GAGVSQTPSNKVTEKGKYVELRCDPISGHTALYWYRQSLGQGPEFLIYFQGTGAADDSGLPNDRFFAVRPEGSVSTLKIQRTERGDSAVYLCASSLTSGSGYTFGSGTRLTVV.

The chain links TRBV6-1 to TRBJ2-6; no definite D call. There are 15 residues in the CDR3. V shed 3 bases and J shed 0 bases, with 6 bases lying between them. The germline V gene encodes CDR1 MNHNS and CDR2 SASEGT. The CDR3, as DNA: TGTGCCAGCAGTGAGCGCAACTCTGGGGCCAACGTCCTGACTTTC. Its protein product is CASSERNSGANVLTF.

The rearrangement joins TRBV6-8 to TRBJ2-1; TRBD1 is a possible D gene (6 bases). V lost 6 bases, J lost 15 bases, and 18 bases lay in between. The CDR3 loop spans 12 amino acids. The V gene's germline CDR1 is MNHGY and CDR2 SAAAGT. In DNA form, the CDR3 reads TGTGCCAGCAGCCCCAACGGGACATACCCGTTCTTC. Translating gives CASSPNGTYPFF.

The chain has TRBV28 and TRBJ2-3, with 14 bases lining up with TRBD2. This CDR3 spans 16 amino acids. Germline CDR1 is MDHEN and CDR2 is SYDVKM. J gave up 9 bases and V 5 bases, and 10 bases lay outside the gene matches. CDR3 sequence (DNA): TGTGCCAGCAGTACACCCCGGACTAGCGGGGGGCGGACGCAGTATTTT. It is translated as CASSTPRTSGGRTQYF.

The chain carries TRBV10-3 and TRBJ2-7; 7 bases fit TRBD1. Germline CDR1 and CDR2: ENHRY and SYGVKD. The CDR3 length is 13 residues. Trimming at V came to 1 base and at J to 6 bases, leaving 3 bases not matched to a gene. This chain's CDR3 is CAISELAGGEQYF. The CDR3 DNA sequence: TGTGCCATCAGTGAGTTGGCAGGGGGCGAGCAGTACTTC.

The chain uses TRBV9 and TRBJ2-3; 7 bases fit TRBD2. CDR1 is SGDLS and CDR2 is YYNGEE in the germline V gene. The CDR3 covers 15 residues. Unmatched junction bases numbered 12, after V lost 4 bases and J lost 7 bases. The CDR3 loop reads CASSPAGGRAHTQYF. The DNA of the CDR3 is TGTGCCAGCAGCCCAGCAGGAGGGAGGGCCCATACGCAGTATTTT.

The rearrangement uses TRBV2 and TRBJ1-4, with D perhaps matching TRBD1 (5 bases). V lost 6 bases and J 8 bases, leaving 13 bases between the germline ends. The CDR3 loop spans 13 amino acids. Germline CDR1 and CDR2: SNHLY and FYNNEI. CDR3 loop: CASRTGLDEKLFF. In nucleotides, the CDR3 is TGTGCCAGCAGAACAGGTTTAGACGAAAAACTGTTTTTT.

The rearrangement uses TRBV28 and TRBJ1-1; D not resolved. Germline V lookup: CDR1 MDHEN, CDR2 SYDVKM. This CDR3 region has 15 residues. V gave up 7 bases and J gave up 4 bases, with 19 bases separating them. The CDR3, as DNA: TGTGCCAGCATCTCACCGGCGGGGATGGGCACTGAAGCTTTCTTT. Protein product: CASISPAGMGTEAFF.

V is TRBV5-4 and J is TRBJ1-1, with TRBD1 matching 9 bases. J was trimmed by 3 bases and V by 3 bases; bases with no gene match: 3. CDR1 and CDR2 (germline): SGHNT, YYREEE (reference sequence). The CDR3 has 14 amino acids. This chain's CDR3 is CASSSGQGYTEAFF. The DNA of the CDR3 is TGTGCCAGCAGCTCGGGACAGGGATACACTGAAGCTTTCTTT.

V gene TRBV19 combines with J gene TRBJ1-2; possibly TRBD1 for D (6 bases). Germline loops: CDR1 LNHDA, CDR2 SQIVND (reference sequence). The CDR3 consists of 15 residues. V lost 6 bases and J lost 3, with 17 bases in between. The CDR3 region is CASSIGTIPHYGYTF. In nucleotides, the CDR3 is TGTGCCAGTAGCATCGGGACAATCCCTCACTATGGCTACACCTTC.

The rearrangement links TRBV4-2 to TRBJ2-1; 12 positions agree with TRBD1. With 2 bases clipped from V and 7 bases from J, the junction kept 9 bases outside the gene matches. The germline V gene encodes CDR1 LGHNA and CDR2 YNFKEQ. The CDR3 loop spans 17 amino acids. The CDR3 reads CASSQRNPGQGANEQFF. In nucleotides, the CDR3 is TGTGCCAGCAGCCAAAGGAACCCGGGACAGGGGGCGAATGAGCAGTTCTTC.

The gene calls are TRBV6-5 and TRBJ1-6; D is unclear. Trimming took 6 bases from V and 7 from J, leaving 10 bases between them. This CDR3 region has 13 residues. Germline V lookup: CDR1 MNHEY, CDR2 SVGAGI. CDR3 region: CASSDNGNSPLHF. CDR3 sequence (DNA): TGTGCCAGCAGCGACAATGGGAATTCACCCCTCCACTTT.

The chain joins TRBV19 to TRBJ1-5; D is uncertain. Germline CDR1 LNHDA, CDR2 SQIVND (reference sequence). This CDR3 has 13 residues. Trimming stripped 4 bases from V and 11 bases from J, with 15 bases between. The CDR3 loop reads CASSKNVREAQHF. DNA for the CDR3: TGTGCCAGTAGTAAAAATGTCCGGGAGGCCCAGCATTTT.

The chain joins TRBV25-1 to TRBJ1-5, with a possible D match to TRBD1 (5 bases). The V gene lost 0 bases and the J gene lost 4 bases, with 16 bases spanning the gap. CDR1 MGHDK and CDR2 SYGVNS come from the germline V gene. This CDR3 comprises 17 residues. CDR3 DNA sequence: TGTGCCAGCAGTGAATATAGAGGGTGGGGGGAGAATCAGCCCCAGCATTTT. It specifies CASSEYRGWGENQPQHF.

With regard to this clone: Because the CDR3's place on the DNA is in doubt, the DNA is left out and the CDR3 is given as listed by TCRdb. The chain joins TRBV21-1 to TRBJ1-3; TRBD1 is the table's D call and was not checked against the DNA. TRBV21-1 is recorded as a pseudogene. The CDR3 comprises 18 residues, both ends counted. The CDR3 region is CASSKRRVGTGAGNTIYF.

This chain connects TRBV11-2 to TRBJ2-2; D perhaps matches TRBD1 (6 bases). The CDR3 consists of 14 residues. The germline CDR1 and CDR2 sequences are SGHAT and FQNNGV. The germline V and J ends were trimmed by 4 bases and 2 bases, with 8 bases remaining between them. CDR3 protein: CASSSRGNTGELFF. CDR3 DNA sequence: TGTGCCAGCAGCTCCAGGGGTAACACCGGGGAGCTGTTTTTT.

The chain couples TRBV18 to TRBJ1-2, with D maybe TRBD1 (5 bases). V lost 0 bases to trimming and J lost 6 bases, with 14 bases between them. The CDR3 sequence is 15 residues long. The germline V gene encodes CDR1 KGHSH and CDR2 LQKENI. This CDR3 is CASSPPPKGADGYTF. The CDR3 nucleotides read TGTGCCAGCTCACCACCCCCCAAAGGGGCCGATGGCTACACCTTC.

CDR3 residues: CASSVRDFTDTQYF. The DNA of the CDR3 is TGTGCCAGCAGCGTCCGGGACTTTACAGATACGCAGTATTTT. This chain connects TRBV9 to TRBJ2-3, with D tentatively TRBD2 (6 bases). V was trimmed by 2 bases and J by 3 bases, leaving 10 bases between them. The CDR3 has 14 residues. Germline V gene data show CDR1 as SGDLS and CDR2 as YYNGEE.